Described below is a single T cell receptor (beta chain) sequence and its context. The entry originates in a study of blood T cell repertoires in COVID-19. At the level of the study: The analysed material was cDNA or gDNA that came from T cells, B-cell-depleted T cells, or PBMCs.

Patients in Seattle were enrolled during active infection, then followed longitudinally. Methods used by the authors: Amplification with reference gene primers provided the estimates of nucleated cell counts. Profiled with immunoSEQ multiplex PCR; TCRdb holds only in-frame clones, not every one. That table gives V, J and clone size, and the DNA gave D and trimming. This sample has a few hundred thousand clones, with approximately 87% found just once. This CDR3 region has 14 residues. V dropped 8 bases and J dropped 7; count of bases not matched to a gene: 11. The germline V gene has CDR1 SGHVS and CDR2 FQNEAQ.

Sequenced sample: peripheral blood. This TCR derives from a woman in her twenties or thirties with COVID-19, enrolled during active disease. The rearrangement joins TRBV7-8 to TRBJ2-7; 10 bases are a match to TRBD2. The CDR3 spells CASSSSGSPREQYF. CDR3 coding DNA: TGTGCCAGCTCGTCTAGCGGGAGCCCCCGGGAGCAGTACTTC.